A few counts support the clone carrying this T cell receptor (beta chain). In every case, the donor was a healthy Caucasian. The entry originates in a study of identical twins. Losses at the gene ends were 0 bases for V and 4 bases for J; bases not matched to a gene: 4. This CDR3 contains 14 residues. Germline CDR1 DFQATT, CDR2 SNEGSKA (reference sequence). Template switching added a universal primer site, and cDNA bore unique molecular identifiers. TCRdb re-derived calls from the 5' RACE reads in MiXCR, one entry per CDR3 protein. The sample consists of about 240,000 distinct CDR3 sequences, about an eighth of them appearing once. Another study also made use of these data, one on yellow fever vaccine responses in identical twins. According to that study: Twins reportedly mounted vaccine T cell responses that seemed partly convergent, partly personalized.

Sequencing input: memory (CD45RO+) T cells sorted from blood. This TCR was sampled from a woman aged 18-35 years in good health. J is TRBJ2-3 and V is TRBV20-1; 7 nucleotides agree with TRBD1. This CDR3 reads CSAREGGEADTQYF. The CDR3 coding sequence is TGCAGTGCTAGAGAAGGGGGCGAGGCAGATACGCAGTATTTT.